This entry describes one TCR beta chain. Additional DNA sequences in this sample encode the identical CDR3. The data originate from a study of technical replicates of blood from several donors. Some clones are missing from TCRdb's copy, which holds only in-frame ones; the method was immunoSEQ multiplex PCR. The table shows around 92,000 clones, with around 95% occurring only once. This CDR3 is built from 15 residues. Between the trimmed V and J ends, which lost 0 bases and 2 bases, there was a span of 7 bases. CDR1 and CDR2 from the germline V gene are WNHNN and SYGVQD (reference sequence). The receptor comes from a human donor in good health. The chain uses TRBV10-1 and TRBJ2-2; D might be TRBD1 (5 bases). Source material: T cells isolated from PBMCs. The CDR3 is CASSESQGNTGELFF. The DNA for the CDR3 is TGCGCCAGCAGTGAGTCGCAGGGAAACACCGGGGAGCTGTTTTTT.